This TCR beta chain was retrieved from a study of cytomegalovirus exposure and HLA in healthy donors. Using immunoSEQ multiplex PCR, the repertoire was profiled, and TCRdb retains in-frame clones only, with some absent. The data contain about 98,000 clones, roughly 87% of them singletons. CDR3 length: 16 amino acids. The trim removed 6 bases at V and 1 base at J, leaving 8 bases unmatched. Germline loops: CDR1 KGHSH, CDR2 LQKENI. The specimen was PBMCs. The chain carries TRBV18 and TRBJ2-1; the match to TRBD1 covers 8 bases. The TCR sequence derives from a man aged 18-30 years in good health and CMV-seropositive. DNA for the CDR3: TGTGCCAGCTCGCCGACAGGGGTATTATCCTACAATGAGCAGTTCTTC. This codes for CASSPTGVLSYNEQFF. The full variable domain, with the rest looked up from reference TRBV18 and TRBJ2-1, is NAGVMQNPRHLVRRRGQEARLRCSPMKGHSHVYWYRQLPEEGLKFMVYLQKENIIDESGMPKERFSAEFPKEGPSILRIQQVVRGDSAAYFCASSPTGVLSYNEQFFGPGTRLTVL.